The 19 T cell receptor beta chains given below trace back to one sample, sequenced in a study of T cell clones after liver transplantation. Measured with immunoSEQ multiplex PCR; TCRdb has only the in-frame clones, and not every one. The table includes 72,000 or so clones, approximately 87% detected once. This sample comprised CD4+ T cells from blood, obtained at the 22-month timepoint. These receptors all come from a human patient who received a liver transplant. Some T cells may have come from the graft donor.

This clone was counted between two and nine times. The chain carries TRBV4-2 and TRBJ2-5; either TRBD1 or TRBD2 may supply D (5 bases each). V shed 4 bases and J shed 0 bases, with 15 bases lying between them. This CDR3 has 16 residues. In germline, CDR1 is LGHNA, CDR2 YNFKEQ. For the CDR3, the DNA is TGTGCCAGCAGCCCGACGAGGGGAGACTACCAAGAGACCCAGTACTTC. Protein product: CASSPTRGDYQETQYF.

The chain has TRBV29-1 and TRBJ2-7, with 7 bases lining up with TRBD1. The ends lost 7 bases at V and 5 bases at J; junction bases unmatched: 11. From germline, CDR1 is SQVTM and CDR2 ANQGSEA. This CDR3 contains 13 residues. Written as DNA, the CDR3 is TGCAGCGCCGGGACAGCCACAACGGACGAGCAGTACTTC. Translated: CSAGTATTDEQYF.

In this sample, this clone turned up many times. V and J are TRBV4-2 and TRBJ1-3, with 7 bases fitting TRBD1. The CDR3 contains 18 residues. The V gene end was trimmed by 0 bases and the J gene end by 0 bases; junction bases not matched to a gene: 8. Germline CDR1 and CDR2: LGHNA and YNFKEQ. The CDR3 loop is CASSQDGTAPSSGNTIYF. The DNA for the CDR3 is TGTGCCAGCAGCCAAGATGGGACAGCGCCCAGCTCTGGAAACACCATATATTTT.

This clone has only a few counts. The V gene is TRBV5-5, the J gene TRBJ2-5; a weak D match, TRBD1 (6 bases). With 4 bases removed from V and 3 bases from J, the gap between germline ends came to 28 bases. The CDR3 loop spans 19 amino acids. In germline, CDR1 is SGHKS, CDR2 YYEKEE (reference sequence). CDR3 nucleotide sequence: TGTGCCAGCAGCATCGAAGCTACAGGGTGGTTGGAGGAAAAAGAGACCCAGTACTTC. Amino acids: CASSIEATGWLEEKETQYF.

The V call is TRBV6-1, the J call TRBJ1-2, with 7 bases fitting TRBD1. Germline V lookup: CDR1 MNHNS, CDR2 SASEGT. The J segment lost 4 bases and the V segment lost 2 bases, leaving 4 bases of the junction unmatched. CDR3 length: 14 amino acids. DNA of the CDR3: TGTGCCAGCAGTGAAATATACAGGGGCTATGGCTACACCTTC. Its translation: CASSEIYRGYGYTF.

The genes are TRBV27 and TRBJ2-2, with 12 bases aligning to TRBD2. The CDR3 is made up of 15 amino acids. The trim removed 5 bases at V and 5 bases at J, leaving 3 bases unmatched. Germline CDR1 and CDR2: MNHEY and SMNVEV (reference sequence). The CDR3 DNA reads TGTGCCAGCAGTAGACTAGCGGGAGTTACCGGGGAGCTGTTTTTT. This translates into CASSRLAGVTGELFF.

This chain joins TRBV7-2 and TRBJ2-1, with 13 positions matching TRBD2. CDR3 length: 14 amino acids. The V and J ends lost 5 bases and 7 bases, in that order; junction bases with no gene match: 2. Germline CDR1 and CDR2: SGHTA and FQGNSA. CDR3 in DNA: TGTGCCAGCAGCCCGGGACTAGCGGGAAATGAGCAGTTCTTC. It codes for CASSPGLAGNEQFF. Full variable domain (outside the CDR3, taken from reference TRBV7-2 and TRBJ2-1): GAGVSQSPSNKVTEKGKDVELRCDPISGHTALYWYRQSLGQGLEFLIYFQGNSAPDKSGLPSDRFSAERTGGSVSTLTIQRTQQEDSAVYLCASSPGLAGNEQFFGPGTRLTVL.

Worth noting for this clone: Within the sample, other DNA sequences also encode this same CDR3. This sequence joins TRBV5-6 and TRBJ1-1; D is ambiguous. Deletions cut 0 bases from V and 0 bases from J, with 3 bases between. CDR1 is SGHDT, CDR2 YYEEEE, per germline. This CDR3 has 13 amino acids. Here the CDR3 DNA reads TGTGCCAGCAGCTTGGAGGTGAACACTGAAGCTTTCTTT. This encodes CASSLEVNTEAFF.

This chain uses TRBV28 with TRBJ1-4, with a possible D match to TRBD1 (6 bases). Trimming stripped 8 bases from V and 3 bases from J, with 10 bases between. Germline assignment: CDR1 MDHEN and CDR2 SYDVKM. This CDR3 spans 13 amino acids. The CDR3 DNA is TGTGCCAGCTTACAGGGAGCTAATGAAAAACTGTTTTTT. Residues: CASLQGANEKLFF.

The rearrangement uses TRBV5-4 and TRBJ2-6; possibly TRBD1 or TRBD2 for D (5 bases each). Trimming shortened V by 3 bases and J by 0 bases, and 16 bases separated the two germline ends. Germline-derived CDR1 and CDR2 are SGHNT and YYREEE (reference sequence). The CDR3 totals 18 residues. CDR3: CASSSFRGRPSGANVLTF. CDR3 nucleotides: TGTGCCAGCAGCTCATTCCGGGGCCGCCCCTCTGGGGCCAACGTCCTGACTTTC. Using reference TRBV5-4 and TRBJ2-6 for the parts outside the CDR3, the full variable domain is ETGVTQSPTHLIKTRGQQVTLRCSSQSGHNTVSWYQQALGQGPQFIFQYYREEENGRGNFPPRFSGLQFPNYSSELNVNALELDDSALYLCASSSFRGRPSGANVLTFGAGSRLTVL.

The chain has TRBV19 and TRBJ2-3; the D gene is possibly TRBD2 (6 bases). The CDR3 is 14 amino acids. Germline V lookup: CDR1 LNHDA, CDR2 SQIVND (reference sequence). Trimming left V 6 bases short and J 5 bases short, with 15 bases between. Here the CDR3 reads CASSVQRGLDTQYF. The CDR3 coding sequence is TGTGCCAGTAGCGTTCAGAGGGGACTAGATACGCAGTATTTT.

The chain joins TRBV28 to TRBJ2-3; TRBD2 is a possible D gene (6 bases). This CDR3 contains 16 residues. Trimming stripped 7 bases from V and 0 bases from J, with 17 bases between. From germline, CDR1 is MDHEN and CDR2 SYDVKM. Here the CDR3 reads CASTLRIGTSTDTQYF. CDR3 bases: TGTGCCAGCACTCTTCGTATAGGGACTAGCACAGATACGCAGTATTTT.

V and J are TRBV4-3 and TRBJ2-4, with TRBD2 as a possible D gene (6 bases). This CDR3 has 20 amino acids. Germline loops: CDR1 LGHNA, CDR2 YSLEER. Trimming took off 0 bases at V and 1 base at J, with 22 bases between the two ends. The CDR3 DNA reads TGCGCCAGCAGCCAAGAAGGGGCGTGGGGTAGCGGAGGGGCCAAAAACATTCAGTACTTC. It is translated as CASSQEGAWGSGGAKNIQYF.

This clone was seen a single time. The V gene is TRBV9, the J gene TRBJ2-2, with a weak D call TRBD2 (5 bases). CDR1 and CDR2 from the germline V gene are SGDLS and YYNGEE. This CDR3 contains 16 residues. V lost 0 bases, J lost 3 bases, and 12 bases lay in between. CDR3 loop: CASSVGTGRYTGELFF. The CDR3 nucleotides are TGTGCCAGCAGCGTAGGCACGGGGAGATACACCGGGGAGCTGTTTTTT.

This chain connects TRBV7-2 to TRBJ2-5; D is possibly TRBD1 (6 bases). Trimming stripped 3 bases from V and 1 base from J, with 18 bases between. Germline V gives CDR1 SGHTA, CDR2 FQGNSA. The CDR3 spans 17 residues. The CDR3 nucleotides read TGTGCCAGCAGCTTTCGTCTAGGGGACACTCCCCAAGAGACCCAGTACTTC. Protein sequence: CASSFRLGDTPQETQYF.

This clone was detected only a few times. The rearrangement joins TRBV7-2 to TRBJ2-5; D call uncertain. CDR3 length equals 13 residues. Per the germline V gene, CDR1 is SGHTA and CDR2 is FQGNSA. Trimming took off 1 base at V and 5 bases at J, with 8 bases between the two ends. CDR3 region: CASSLEPGETQYF. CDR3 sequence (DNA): TGTGCCAGCAGCTTAGAACCTGGGGAGACCCAGTACTTC.

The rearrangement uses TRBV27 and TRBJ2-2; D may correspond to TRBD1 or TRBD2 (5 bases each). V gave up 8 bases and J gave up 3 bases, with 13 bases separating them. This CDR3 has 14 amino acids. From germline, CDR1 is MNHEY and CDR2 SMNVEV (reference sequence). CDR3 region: CASRRDGYTGELFF. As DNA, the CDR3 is TGTGCCAGCCGCCGGGACGGGTACACCGGGGAGCTGTTTTTT.

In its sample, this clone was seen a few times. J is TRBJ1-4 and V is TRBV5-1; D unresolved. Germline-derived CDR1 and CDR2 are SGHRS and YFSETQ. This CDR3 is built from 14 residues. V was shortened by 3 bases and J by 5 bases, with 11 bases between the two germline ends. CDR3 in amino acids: CASSWTASNEKLFF. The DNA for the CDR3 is TGCGCCAGCAGCTGGACGGCCAGCAATGAAAAACTGTTTTTT.

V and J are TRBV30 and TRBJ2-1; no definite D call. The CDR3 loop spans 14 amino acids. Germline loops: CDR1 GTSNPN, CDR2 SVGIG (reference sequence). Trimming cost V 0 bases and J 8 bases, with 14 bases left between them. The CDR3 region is CAWSVHSAPHEQFF. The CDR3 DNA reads TGTGCCTGGAGTGTACACAGCGCCCCACATGAGCAGTTCTTC.